The sequence of this TCR beta chain was determined in a study of monozygotic twins with inflammatory bowel disease. Study findings and constraints: Twin concordance left repertoire similarity unchanged, with limited power a possible explanation for this lack of difference.

As concerns this clonotype: The antigen is not known.

Researchers put TCRalpha and TCRbeta cDNA through two nested PCRs lasting approximately 16 and 9 cycles. TCRdb reprocessed the 5' RACE reads and reports one entry per CDR3 protein, with no DNA. This sample's clone table lists 200,000 to 250,000 distinct CDR3 sequences. The germline gives CDR1 SGHRS, CDR2 YFSETQ. The CDR3 sequence is 14 residues long. Total RNA was isolated from whole blood without T cell sorting. The rearrangement uses TRBV5-1 and TRBJ1-2; absent DNA, TCRdb's TRBD1 call cannot be checked. Source material: blood. This TCR was recovered from a human donor with ulcerative colitis or Crohn's disease, or a healthy co-twin of an affected twin (not recorded which). CDR3 residues: CASSLDTGGYGYTF.